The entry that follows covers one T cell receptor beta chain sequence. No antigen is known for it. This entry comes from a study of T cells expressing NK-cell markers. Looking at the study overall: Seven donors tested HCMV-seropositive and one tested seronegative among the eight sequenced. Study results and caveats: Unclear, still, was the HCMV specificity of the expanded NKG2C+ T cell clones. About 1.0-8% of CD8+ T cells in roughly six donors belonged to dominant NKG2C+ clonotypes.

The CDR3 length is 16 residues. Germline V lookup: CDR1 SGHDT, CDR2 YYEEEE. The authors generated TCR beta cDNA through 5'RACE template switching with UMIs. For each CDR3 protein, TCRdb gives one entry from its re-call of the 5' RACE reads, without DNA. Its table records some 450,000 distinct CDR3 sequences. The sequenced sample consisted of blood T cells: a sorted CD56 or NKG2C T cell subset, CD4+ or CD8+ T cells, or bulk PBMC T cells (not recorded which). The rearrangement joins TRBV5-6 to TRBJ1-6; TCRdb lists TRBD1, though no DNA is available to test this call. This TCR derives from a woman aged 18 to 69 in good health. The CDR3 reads CASIQAGASSNSPLHF.